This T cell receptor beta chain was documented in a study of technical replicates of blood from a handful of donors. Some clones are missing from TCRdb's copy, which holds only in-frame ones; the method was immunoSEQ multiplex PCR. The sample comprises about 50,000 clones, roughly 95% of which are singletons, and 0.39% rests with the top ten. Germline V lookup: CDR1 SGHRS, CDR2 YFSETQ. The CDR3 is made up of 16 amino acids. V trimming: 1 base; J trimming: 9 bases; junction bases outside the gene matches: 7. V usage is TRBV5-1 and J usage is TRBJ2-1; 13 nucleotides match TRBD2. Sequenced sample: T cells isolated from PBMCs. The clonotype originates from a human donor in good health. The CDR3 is CASSLTTSGREFEQFF. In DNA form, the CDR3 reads TGCGCCAGCAGCTTGACTACTAGCGGGAGGGAGTTTGAGCAGTTCTTC.